This T cell receptor beta chain was sequenced in a study of long-term antiretroviral therapy in people with HIV. An immunoSEQ assay, version v3.0, was performed at survey level. Sequencing used immunoSEQ multiplex PCR; TCRdb keeps in-frame clones, though not all of them. The table lists about 21,000 clones, 81% of them singletons, with 12% in the top ten. The receptor comes from a man in his forties with HIV. The material was unsorted PBMCs, obtained 0.1 years before starting antiretroviral therapy.

The DNA of the CDR3 is TGTGCCAGCTCACCGAGCGGGGGTTACAATGAGCAGTTCTTC. Amino acid sequence: CASSPSGGYNEQFF. The V call is TRBV18, the J call TRBJ2-1, with 8 bases that match TRBD2. The CDR3 spans 14 residues. Unmatched junction bases numbered 2, after V lost 3 bases and J lost 4 bases. Germline CDR1 KGHSH, CDR2 LQKENI.